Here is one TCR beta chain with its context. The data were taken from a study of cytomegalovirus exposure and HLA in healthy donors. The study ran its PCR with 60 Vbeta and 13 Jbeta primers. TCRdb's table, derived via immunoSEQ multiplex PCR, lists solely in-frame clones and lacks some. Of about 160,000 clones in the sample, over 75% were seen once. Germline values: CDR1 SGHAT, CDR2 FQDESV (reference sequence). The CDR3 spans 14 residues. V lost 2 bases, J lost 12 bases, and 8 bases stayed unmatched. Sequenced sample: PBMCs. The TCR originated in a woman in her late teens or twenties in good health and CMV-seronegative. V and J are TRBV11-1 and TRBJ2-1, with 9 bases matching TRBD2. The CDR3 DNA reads TGTGCCAGCAGCTTATTGACCGTAGCGGGAGTGCAGTTCTTC. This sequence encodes CASSLLTVAGVQFF.